This T cell receptor beta chain was found in a study of OX40 agonist ivuxolimab in advanced cancers. V lost 5 bases to trimming and J lost 0 bases, with 16 bases between them. Germline V CDR1 and CDR2: MNHEY, SMNVEV (reference sequence). There are 17 residues in the CDR3. Sequenced by immunoSEQ multiplex PCR; TCRdb stores in-frame clones only, minus some. The sample consists of some 58,000 clones, 86% of them appearing once. The source material was CD4+ or CD8+ T cells sorted from blood, sampled in a trial of the OX40 agonist ivuxolimab. V gene TRBV27 combines with J gene TRBJ1-4; D is unclear. The source is an adult with an advanced solid tumor such as melanoma, head and neck, liver or kidney cancer. CDR3 sequence: CASSPLQKDATNEKLFF. CDR3 DNA sequence: TGTGCCAGCAGTCCCCTGCAGAAGGACGCAACTAATGAAAAACTGTTTTTT.